This T cell receptor (beta chain) was documented in a study of regulatory T cells in long-lasting Graves disease (dated by TCRdb to the early 2020s). About the full investigation: Persistent Graves' disease was defined as persistently positive TSH receptor autoantibodies together with antithyroid drug treatment for over 5 years. The study was conducted in China and was registered as a clinical trial. Peripheral blood TCR sequencing and RNA sequencing compared persistent Graves' disease patients with newly diagnosed Graves' disease patients. In the clinical cohort, patients with persistent Graves' disease had used antithyroid drugs for an average of roughly 10 years. TCR sequencing covered about 13 persistent and 20 newly diagnosed Graves' disease patients, about 35 samples in total. The research as a whole found: Patients with persistent disease shared more public clonotypes (about 3,000) than newly diagnosed patients did (approximately 990). Only the TCR beta chain was sequenced and analyzed. As a limitation, the authors acknowledged that the small sample size may reduce accuracy. Because the primary lesion, thyroid tissue, could not be accessed, the study looked at peripheral blood alone. Preferential use of TRBV28, TRBJ1-2 and TRBJ2-5 was observed in persistent disease, whereas TRBV20-1 and TRBJ2-1 were favored in newly diagnosed disease. Lower TCR Shannon entropy and fewer highly expanded clones were observed in persistent Graves' disease patients than in newly diagnosed patients, which suggested clonal expansion.

Library method: multiplex PCR. This sample was sequenced with an Illumina HiSeq 4000. TCR beta libraries were built with iRepertoire HTBI primers and Arm-PCR amplification of CDR3 regions. PCR products were gel purified before sequencing. For the original study's pipeline: Across samples, 60 to 70 TRBV and roughly 15 TRBJ segments were identified and used for gene usage analysis of CDR3 amino acid clonotypes. Filtered high-quality paired reads were merged into contigs using COPE and FqMerger. BLAST was used to align contigs to IMGT TRBV, TRBD and TRBJ reference genes, and CDR3 was defined according to IMGT. Any clonotype with a frequency above 0.1% was classified as a highly expanded clone. Shannon entropy was used to measure repertoire diversity, and the Gini coefficient was used to measure V-J evenness. Public clonotypes were defined as clonotypes shared by more than one individual. Using fastp at Q25 and MiXCR, TCRdb reprocessed the public reads and kept productive beta chains. Rows matching on CDR3 protein sequence are summarized as one entry with the most common DNA and genes. The V and J calls follow TCRdb's processing rather than the paper's. The sample has roughly 400,000 distinct CDR3 sequences on record, under 25% of them singletons. The top ten clonotypes cover roughly 20% of the sample.

Trimming at the junction amounts to 5 bases on V and 4 bases on J, and the germline ends lie 12 bases apart. The CDR3 has 13 amino acids, counting the end cysteine and phenylalanine. The entry retains the CDR3 DNA only, 39 bases that are in frame from base 1. Per the germline V gene, SQVTM is the CDR1 and ANQGSEA is the CDR2. Concerning this clonotype itself: The antigen it binds to is not known. Per-base quality was not reported, and no clone a single base away is much larger than it.

Reading the label with the study, this specimen's time point is: persistent/refractory GD, antithyroid drugs over 5 years with positive TRAb. For both TCR sequencing and RNA sequencing, RNA was extracted from PBMCs using TRIzol. Graves' disease was diagnosed according to American Thyroid Association guidelines. Recruitment of patients was carried out at an endocrinology department in Xi'an, China. From each patient, around 8.3 milliliters of peripheral blood was collected into an EDTA anticoagulant tube. Ficoll Paque Plus density gradient separation was used to isolate PBMCs, and no further T cell sorting was done. RNA quality was checked with an Agilent 2100 Bioanalyzer and agarose gel, and concentration with a NanoDrop 2000.

This clonotype was sampled from a female donor with Graves disease. The receptor chain draws on TRBV29-1 and TRBJ1-3; the D gene lacks a confident call. This sample comprised peripheral blood mononuclear cells (PBMCs), obtained when the disease was refractory, from a patient treated with antithyroid drugs. The CDR3 has the sequence CSVMFPGGNTIYF. The sequence in DNA is TGCAGCGTTATGTTTCCAGGAGGAAACACCATATATTTT.